The 28 T cell receptor beta chains in this list originate from one sample, sequenced in a study of technical replicates of blood from a handful of donors. The protocol was immunoSEQ multiplex PCR, while the TCRdb copy is restricted to in-frame clones and leaves out a portion. The table has 75,000 to 90,000 clones, approximately 96% seen once. Sequencing input: T cells isolated from PBMCs. Every receptor here comes from a human donor in good health.

The chain couples TRBV29-1 to TRBJ1-2; 10 bases map to TRBD1. Germline V gives CDR1 SQVTM, CDR2 ANQGSEA. CDR3 length: 16 amino acids. Germline trimming cut 3 bases from V and 4 bases from J; bases unmatched to any gene: 11. This CDR3 reads CSVESGGQGMAYGYTF. The CDR3, as DNA: TGCAGCGTTGAGTCTGGGGGACAGGGGATGGCCTATGGCTACACCTTC.

This CDR3 reads CASSLGASAYEQYF. DNA for the CDR3: TGCGCCAGCAGCTTGGGGGCCTCCGCCTACGAGCAGTACTTC. V is TRBV5-1 and J is TRBJ2-7; D is ambiguous. Deletions cut 0 bases from V and 2 bases from J, with 9 bases between. Germline V gene lookup returns CDR1 SGHRS and CDR2 YFSETQ. CDR3 length: 14 residues.

The V gene is TRBV6-5, the J gene TRBJ2-1; 10 positions agree with TRBD2. CDR3 length: 14 residues. CDR1 MNHEY and CDR2 SVGAGI come from the germline V gene. Trimming at V came to 8 bases and at J to 8 bases, leaving 9 bases not matched to a gene. CDR3 residues: CASSNLLAGDEQFF. CDR3 bases: TGTGCCAGCTCGAACCTTCTAGCGGGAGATGAGCAGTTCTTC.

The genes are TRBV12-2 and TRBJ2-7; the D call of TRBD2 is as the table states it, not checked on the DNA. TRBV12-2 is marked as a pseudogene. The CDR3 extends over 17 amino acids. The CDR3 loop reads CASRLKSLPTLSYEQYF. CDR3 DNA sequence: TGTGCAAGTCGCTTAAAGTCCCTCCCGACTCTATCCTACGAGCAGTACTTC.

J is TRBJ1-1 and V is TRBV19; tentative D call: TRBD1 (6 bases). In germline, CDR1 is LNHDA, CDR2 SQIVND (reference sequence). The V end lost 2 bases, the J end lost 0 bases, and 10 bases lay between the germline ends. The CDR3 is 15 residues long. CDR3 in amino acids: CASSIRQDMNTEAFF. DNA of the CDR3: TGTGCCAGTAGTATACGACAGGATATGAACACTGAAGCTTTCTTT.

This clone was seen a single time. This chain uses TRBV9 with TRBJ2-3; D is perhaps TRBD2 (6 bases). Trimming took 4 bases from V and 0 from J, leaving 12 bases between them. Germline CDR1 is SGDLS and CDR2 is YYNGEE. The CDR3 contains 15 residues. The DNA of the CDR3 is TGTGCCAGCAGCCCAGACGGGACTAGCACAGATACGCAGTATTTT. It yields the protein CASSPDGTSTDTQYF. Full variable domain (rest looked up from reference TRBV9 and TRBJ2-3): DSGVTQTPKHLITATGQRVTLRCSPRSGDLSVYWYQQSLDQGLQFLIQYYNGEERAKGNILERFSAQQFPDLHSELNLSSLELGDSALYFCASSPDGTSTDTQYFGPGTRLTVL.

The chain recombines TRBV28 with TRBJ2-7; 9 bases agree with TRBD2. Germline-derived CDR1 and CDR2 are MDHEN and SYDVKM. The CDR3 length is 14 residues. With V trimmed by 6 bases and J by 2 bases, 5 bases remained unmatched. The CDR3 DNA follows: TGTGCCAGCAGCCGAATAGCGGGAGCCTACGAGCAGTACTTC. It encodes CASSRIAGAYEQYF.

This rearrangement joins TRBV6-5 to TRBJ1-3; 8 nucleotides line up with TRBD1. CDR3 size: 14 residues. The junction had 10 bases not matched to a gene; V was cut back by 6 bases and J by 9 bases. Germline assignment: CDR1 MNHEY and CDR2 SVGAGI. The CDR3 DNA is TGTGCCAGCAGGCTGGACAGGGCACAGGGCACCATATATTTT. Its translation: CASRLDRAQGTIYF.

The chain combines TRBV18 with TRBJ1-2, with 11 bases identical to TRBD1. The CDR3 runs 19 residues. With 6 bases clipped from V and 0 bases from J, the junction kept 15 bases outside the gene matches. The germline CDR1 and CDR2 sequences are KGHSH and LQKENI. CDR3 DNA: TGTGCCAGCTCGCCTTGGAAAGGACAGGGGGCGGGAGCTAACTATGGCTACACCTTC. The encoded protein is CASSPWKGQGAGANYGYTF.

The chain joins TRBV5-6 to TRBJ2-1; 7 positions match TRBD2. Germline V lookup: CDR1 SGHDT, CDR2 YYEEEE. CDR3 size: 14 residues. V lost 2 bases and J lost 6; bases outside the gene matches: 5. CDR3 residues: CASSFAGVGNEQFF. CDR3 DNA: TGTGCCAGCAGCTTTGCGGGAGTTGGCAATGAGCAGTTCTTC.

This clone was observed a single time. The J gene is TRBJ1-2, the V gene TRBV6-5; 8 bases are a match to TRBD1. Trimming cost V 10 bases and J 6 bases; bases outside gene matches: 7. Germline V lookup: CDR1 MNHEY, CDR2 SVGAGI. The CDR3 runs 12 residues. Here the CDR3 DNA reads TGTGCCATCCTAGACAGGGGAGATGGCTACACCTTC. It yields the protein CAILDRGDGYTF.

V gene TRBV30 combines with J gene TRBJ2-3, with a weak D call TRBD2 (6 bases). CDR3 length: 16 residues. Germline assignment: CDR1 GTSNPN and CDR2 SVGIG (reference sequence). With 3 bases removed from V and 0 bases from J, the gap between germline ends came to 16 bases. CDR3 in DNA: TGTGCCTGGAGGGCCGACGGGACTCCTAGCACAGATACGCAGTATTTT. Encoded protein: CAWRADGTPSTDTQYF.

This sequence joins TRBV11-2 and TRBJ2-1; D perhaps matches TRBD2 (6 bases). CDR3 length: 13 residues. With 5 bases removed from V and 6 bases from J, the gap between germline ends came to 11 bases. The germline gives CDR1 SGHAT, CDR2 FQNNGV. The CDR3 DNA sequence: TGTGCCAGCAGCCCTACGGGGGTCAATGAGCAGTTCTTC. Translating it yields CASSPTGVNEQFF.

This sequence joins TRBV10-2 and TRBJ2-5, with 8 bases matching TRBD2. V dropped 5 bases and J dropped 3; count of bases not matched to a gene: 5. Germline V gene data show CDR1 as WSHSY and CDR2 as SAAADI. This CDR3 comprises 14 residues. CDR3 sequence reads: CASSPGTSKETQYF. The DNA for the CDR3 is TGCGCCAGCAGTCCCGGGACTAGTAAAGAGACCCAGTACTTC.

The genes are TRBV11-2 and TRBJ2-7, with a possible D match to TRBD1 (5 bases). V lost 1 base and J 7 bases, leaving 14 bases between the germline ends. The CDR3 extends over 14 amino acids. Germline CDR1 SGHAT, CDR2 FQNNGV. CDR3 protein: CASSLVDTPWEQYF. CDR3 sequence (DNA): TGTGCCAGCAGCTTAGTGGACACCCCGTGGGAGCAGTACTTC.

The J gene is TRBJ1-4, the V gene TRBV11-1; D unresolved. V lost 1 base and J 5 bases, leaving 8 bases between the germline ends. The CDR3 runs 14 residues. Per germline, CDR1 SGHAT and CDR2 FQDESV (reference sequence). The DNA of the CDR3 is TGTGCCAGCAGCTTAGGATACCAGAATGAAAAACTGTTTTTT. Encoded protein: CASSLGYQNEKLFF.

The rearrangement uses TRBV30 and TRBJ2-1; 9 bases agree with TRBD2. V lost 2 bases, J lost 9 bases, and 11 bases stayed unmatched. Germline loops: CDR1 GTSNPN, CDR2 SVGIG (reference sequence). CDR3 size: 15 residues. The CDR3 coding sequence is TGTGCCTGGAGTTTCGGGGGGCGGGAGGGTACTGAGCAGTTCTTC. Its protein product is CAWSFGGREGTEQFF.

The V and J genes are TRBV6-5 and TRBJ2-7; 7 bases align to TRBD1. This CDR3 is 15 amino acids long. J gave up 13 bases and V 2 bases, and 17 bases lay outside the gene matches. CDR1 is MNHEY and CDR2 is SVGAGI in the germline V gene. The CDR3 nucleotides read TGTGCCAGCAGTTACAGAGAGGGGGCCAAGGTCCCGACCTACTTC. Protein product: CASSYREGAKVPTYF.

The V and J genes are TRBV13 and TRBJ2-7; 8 nucleotides line up with TRBD1. Trimming cost V 5 bases and J 6 bases; bases outside gene matches: 12. The CDR3 runs to 15 residues. Looked up from germline, CDR1 is PRHDT and CDR2 is FYEKMQ (reference sequence). CDR3: CASSLTPGQGLEQYF. In DNA form, the CDR3 reads TGTGCCAGCAGCCTCACGCCTGGACAGGGACTCGAGCAGTACTTC.

The chain combines TRBV6-5 with TRBJ2-7; D perhaps matches TRBD2 (5 bases). Trimming cost V 2 bases and J 0 bases, with 14 bases left between them. This CDR3 is built from 16 residues. Germline-derived CDR1 and CDR2 are MNHEY and SVGAGI. The CDR3 DNA sequence: TGTGCCAGCAGTTACACCCGGACGGGGAACTCCTACGAGCAGTACTTC. This gives the protein CASSYTRTGNSYEQYF.

The gene calls are TRBV6-1 and TRBJ2-7, with TRBD2 as a possible D gene (5 bases). The V gene lost 6 bases and the J gene lost 2 bases, with 8 bases spanning the gap. CDR3 length: 12 residues. CDR1 and CDR2 (germline): MNHNS, SASEGT. Here the CDR3 DNA reads TGTGCCAGCAGGAGGGTGCCCTACGAGCAGTACTTC. Its protein is CASRRVPYEQYF.

V gene TRBV7-3 combines with J gene TRBJ2-2; TRBD1 agrees at 7 bases. With 4 bases clipped from V and 6 bases from J, the junction kept 14 bases outside the gene matches. The CDR3 covers 17 residues. Germline assignment: CDR1 SGHTA and CDR2 FQGTGA. The CDR3 coding sequence is TGTGCCAGCAGCTCCCCGCAAGGATCAGGGGGTCCCGGGGAGCTGTTTTTT. Amino acid sequence: CASSSPQGSGGPGELFF.

The chain has TRBV6-5 and TRBJ1-2, with 7 bases that match TRBD1. V was pared by 4 bases and J by 3 bases, with 11 bases of the junction left unmatched. Germline V lookup: CDR1 MNHEY, CDR2 SVGAGI. The CDR3 contains 16 residues. The CDR3 is CASSFTGQAGYYGYTF. The CDR3 nucleotides read TGTGCCAGCAGTTTCACCGGACAGGCCGGCTACTATGGCTACACCTTC.

The gene calls are TRBV9 and TRBJ2-7; possibly TRBD2 for D (6 bases). The CDR3 has 16 amino acids. V dropped 2 bases and J dropped 2 bases, with 17 bases sitting between them. In germline, CDR1 is SGDLS, CDR2 YYNGEE. The CDR3 region is CASSVGSGTYAYEQYF. DNA of the CDR3: TGTGCCAGCAGCGTGGGTTCCGGGACTTATGCCTACGAGCAGTACTTC.

The chain combines TRBV10-2 with TRBJ2-7; D gene ambiguous. This CDR3 is 14 amino acids long. Germline lookup yields CDR1 WSHSY and CDR2 SAAADI. V gave up 1 base and J gave up 2 bases, with 9 bases separating them. CDR3 amino acids: CASSEFEFTYEQYF. The CDR3 DNA is TGCGCCAGCAGTGAGTTTGAGTTTACCTACGAGCAGTACTTC.

This chain uses TRBV7-8 with TRBJ1-1; D gene unclear. The CDR3 contains 14 residues. Germline V gives CDR1 SGHVS, CDR2 FQNEAQ. V lost 4 bases and J lost 2, with 11 bases in between. CDR3 amino acids: CASSSSLRNTEAFF. In DNA form, the CDR3 reads TGTGCCAGCAGCTCATCTCTACGAAACACTGAAGCTTTCTTT. The variable domain in full, completed from reference TRBV7-8 and TRBJ1-1, reads GAGVSQSPRYKVAKRGQDVALRCDPISGHVSLFWYQQALGQGPEFLTYFQNEAQLDKSGLPSDRFFAERPEGSVSTLKIQRTQQEDSAVYLCASSSSLRNTEAFFGQGTRLTVV.

The rearrangement joins TRBV30 to TRBJ2-3; 9 bases match TRBD2. CDR1 is GTSNPN, CDR2 SVGIG, per germline (reference sequence). CDR3 size: 16 residues. With 2 bases clipped from V and 0 bases from J, the junction kept 6 bases outside the gene matches. CDR3 protein: CAWSYLAGYSTDTQYF. Written as DNA, the CDR3 is TGTGCCTGGAGTTATCTAGCGGGGTATAGCACAGATACGCAGTATTTT. The full variable domain, completed using reference TRBV30 and TRBJ2-3, is SQTIHQWPATLVQPVGSPLSLECTVEGTSNPNLYWYRQAAGRGLQLLFYSVGIGQISSEVPQNLSASRPQDRQFILSSKKLLLSDSGFYLCAWSYLAGYSTDTQYFGPGTRLTVL.

The CDR3 DNA sequence: TGTGCCAGCAGTGGCTCGGACAGGGGAACTGAAGCTTTCTTT. It is translated as CASSGSDRGTEAFF. The chain couples TRBV6-1 to TRBJ1-1; 9 bases map to TRBD1. The CDR3 sequence is 14 residues long. Germline CDR1 and CDR2: MNHNS and SASEGT. Losses at the gene ends were 4 bases for V and 5 bases for J; bases not matched to a gene: 5.